This T cell receptor beta chain was profiled in a study of blood T cell repertoires in COVID-19 (dated by TCRdb to about 2020). Looking at the study overall: The collaborator samples originated in the United States, Italy and Spain and spanned the acute and convalescent phases of COVID-19. The samples were drawn from two sources: the first 160 participants of the ongoing ImmuneRACE study, and 1,000 to 1,500 subjects contributed by 6 global collaborators. The sample metadata nearly always contained a de-identified subject ID, COVID-19 status, age in years and sex. Deeply sampled blood TCRbeta repertoires from subjects exposed to, actively infected with, or recovered from COVID-19 were included in the dataset. The material from the prospective study consisted of cDNA or gDNA derived from T cells, B-cell-depleted T cells, or PBMCs. A freely available public database, intended as a resource for researchers studying the immune response to SARS-CoV-2, is where the repertoires were released. HLA class I and class II types, where available, came from metadata supplied by the sample provider rather than from assay-based typing. The research as a whole found: The quantity of clinical and demographic metadata differed by source and by participant and was supplied without curation.

This clone came up once. Which antigen it targets is not known. Base qualities are missing; no much larger clone stands one base away. The junction carries 11 bases between V and J, which are trimmed by 5 bases and 4 bases respectively. The CDR3 goes from the cysteine to the phenylalanine over 13 residues. The sequence is cut down to CDR3 DNA, 39 bases in frame from base 1. CDR1 and CDR2 are read off the germline V gene as SGHTA and FQGNSA. The immunoSEQ Assay, a bias-controlled multiplex PCR, was used to amplify TCRbeta CDR3 regions from genomic DNA. The paper's data handling went like this. Within the assay, amplification of reference gene primers was used to estimate how many nucleated cells each sample contained. To quantify the absolute abundance of each unique TCRbeta CDR3 rearrangement, sequence reads were collapsed and filtered. For each sample, productive Simpson clonality was calculated as the square root of Simpson's diversity index across productive rearrangements. TCRdb retrieved this table from immuneACCESS and kept in-frame rearrangements only. Not all clones are present; in checked studies, unresolved V genes account for under half, and no reason is known for the remainder. For V, J and clone size, that table is used; D and trimming come from the DNA. The sample yields approximately 330,000 clones; about 91% were counted once. The ten largest make up 9.9% of the sample.

At one collaborating source in Seattle, patients were enrolled during active infection and were followed longitudinally through the course of disease. The collaborating institutions used their own protocols to collect whole blood in K2EDTA tubes. For TCRbeta analysis, collaborator samples were shipped as frozen whole blood, as isolated PBMCs, or as DNA extracted from either sample type. The clonotype was recovered from a man younger than 40 with COVID-19, enrolled during active disease. Recombination joined TRBV7-2 with TRBJ1-2; the D gene is perhaps TRBD1, from 5 matching bases. The sequenced sample was peripheral blood. The DNA sequence is TGTGCCAGCAGCGTGGACAAAAGCTATGGCTACACCTTC. Translated, this gives CASSVDKSYGYTF.